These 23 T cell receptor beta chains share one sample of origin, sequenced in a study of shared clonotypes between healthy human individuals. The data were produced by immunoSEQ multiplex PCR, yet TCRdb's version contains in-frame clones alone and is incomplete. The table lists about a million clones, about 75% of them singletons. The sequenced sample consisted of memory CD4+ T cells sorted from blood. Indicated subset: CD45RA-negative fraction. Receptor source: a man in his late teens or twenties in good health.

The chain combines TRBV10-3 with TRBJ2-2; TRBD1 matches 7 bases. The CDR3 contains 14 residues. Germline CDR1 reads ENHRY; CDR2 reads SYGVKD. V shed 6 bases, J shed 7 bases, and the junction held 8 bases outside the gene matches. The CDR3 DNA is TGTGCCATCAGCCTCGACAGGGTGAGCGGGGAGCTGTTTTTT. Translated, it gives CAISLDRVSGELFF.

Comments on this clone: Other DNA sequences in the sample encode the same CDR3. In DNA form, the CDR3 reads TGCGCCAGCAGCGGGGGACAGGGGGCAGAGACCCAGTACTTC. Its translation is CASSGGQGAETQYF. The V call is TRBV5-1, the J call TRBJ2-5; 12 nucleotides agree with TRBD1. The CDR3 totals 14 residues. The V gene's germline CDR1 is SGHRS and CDR2 YFSETQ. The V segment lost 4 bases and the J segment 4 bases; nucleotides outside the gene matches: 2.

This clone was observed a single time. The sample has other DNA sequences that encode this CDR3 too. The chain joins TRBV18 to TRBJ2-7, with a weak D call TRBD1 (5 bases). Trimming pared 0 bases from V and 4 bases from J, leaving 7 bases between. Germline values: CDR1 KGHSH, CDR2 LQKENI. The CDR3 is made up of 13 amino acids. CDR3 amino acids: CASSPPAGYEQYF. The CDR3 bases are TGTGCCAGCTCACCACCGGCAGGGTACGAGCAGTACTTC.

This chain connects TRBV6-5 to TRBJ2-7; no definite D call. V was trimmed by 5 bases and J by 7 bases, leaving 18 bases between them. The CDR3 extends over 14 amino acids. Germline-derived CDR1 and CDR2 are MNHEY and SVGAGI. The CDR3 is CASSTYSTGGEQYF. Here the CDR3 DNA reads TGTGCCAGCAGTACCTATTCGACGGGTGGGGAGCAGTACTTC.

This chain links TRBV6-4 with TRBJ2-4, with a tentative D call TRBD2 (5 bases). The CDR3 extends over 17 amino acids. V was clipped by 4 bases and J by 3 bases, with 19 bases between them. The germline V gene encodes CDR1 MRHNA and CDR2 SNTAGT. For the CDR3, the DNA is TGTGCCAGCAGTGCGTGGAGCCGGTGGGAGCACAAAAACATTCAGTACTTC. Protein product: CASSAWSRWEHKNIQYF.

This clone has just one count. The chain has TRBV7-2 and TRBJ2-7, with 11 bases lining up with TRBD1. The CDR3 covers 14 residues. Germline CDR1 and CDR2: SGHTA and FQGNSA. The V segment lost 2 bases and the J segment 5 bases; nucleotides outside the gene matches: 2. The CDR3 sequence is CASSLWGQGDEQYF. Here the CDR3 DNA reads TGTGCCAGCAGCTTATGGGGACAGGGGGACGAGCAGTACTTC. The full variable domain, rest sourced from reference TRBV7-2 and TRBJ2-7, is GAGVSQSPSNKVTEKGKDVELRCDPISGHTALYWYRQSLGQGLEFLIYFQGNSAPDKSGLPSDRFSAERTGGSVSTLTIQRTQQEDSAVYLCASSLWGQGDEQYFGPGTRLTVT.

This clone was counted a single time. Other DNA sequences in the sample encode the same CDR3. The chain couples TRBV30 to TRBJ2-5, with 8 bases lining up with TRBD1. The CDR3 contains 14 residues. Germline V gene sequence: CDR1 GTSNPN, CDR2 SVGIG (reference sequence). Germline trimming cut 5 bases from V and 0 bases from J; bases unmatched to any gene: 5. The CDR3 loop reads CAWGQGSDQETQYF. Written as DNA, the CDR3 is TGTGCCTGGGGACAGGGTTCGGACCAAGAGACCCAGTACTTC.

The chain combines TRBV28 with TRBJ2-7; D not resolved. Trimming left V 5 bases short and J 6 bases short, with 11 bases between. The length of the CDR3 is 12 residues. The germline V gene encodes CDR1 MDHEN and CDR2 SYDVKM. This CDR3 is CASSPRWGEQYF. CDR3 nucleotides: TGTGCCAGCAGTCCCCGGTGGGGCGAGCAGTACTTC.

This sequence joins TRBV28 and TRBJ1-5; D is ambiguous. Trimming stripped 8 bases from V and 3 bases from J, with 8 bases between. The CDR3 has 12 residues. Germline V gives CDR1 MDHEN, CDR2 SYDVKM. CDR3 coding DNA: TGTGCCAGCCTTGGGAACAATCAGCCCCAGCATTTT. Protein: CASLGNNQPQHF.

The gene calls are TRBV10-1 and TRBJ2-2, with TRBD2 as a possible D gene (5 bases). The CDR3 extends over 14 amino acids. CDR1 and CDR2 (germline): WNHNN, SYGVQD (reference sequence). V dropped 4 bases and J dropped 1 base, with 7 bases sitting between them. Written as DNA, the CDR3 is TGCGCCAGCAGTGCCGGACTGAACACCGGGGAGCTGTTTTTT. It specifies CASSAGLNTGELFF.

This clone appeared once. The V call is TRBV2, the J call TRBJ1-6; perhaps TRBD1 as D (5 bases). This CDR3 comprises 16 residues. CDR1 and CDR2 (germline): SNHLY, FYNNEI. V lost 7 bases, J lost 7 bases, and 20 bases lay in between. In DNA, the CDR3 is TGTGCCAGCATAGCGGCCCCTACGAAGGGGAATTCACCCCTCCACTTT. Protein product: CASIAAPTKGNSPLHF.

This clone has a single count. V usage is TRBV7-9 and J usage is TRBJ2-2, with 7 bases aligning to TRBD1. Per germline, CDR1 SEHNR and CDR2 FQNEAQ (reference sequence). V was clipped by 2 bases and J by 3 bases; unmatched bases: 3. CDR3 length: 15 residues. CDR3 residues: CASSLYQGDTGELFF. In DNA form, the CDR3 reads TGTGCCAGCAGCTTATATCAGGGGGACACCGGGGAGCTGTTTTTT.

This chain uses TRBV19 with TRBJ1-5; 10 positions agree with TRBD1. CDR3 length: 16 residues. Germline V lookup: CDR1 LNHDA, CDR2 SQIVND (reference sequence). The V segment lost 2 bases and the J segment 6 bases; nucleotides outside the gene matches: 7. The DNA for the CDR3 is TGTGCCAGTAGTATATCCGGGGACAGGGGCACTCAGCCCCAGCATTTT. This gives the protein CASSISGDRGTQPQHF. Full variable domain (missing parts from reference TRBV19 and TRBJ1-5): DGGITQSPKYLFRKEGQNVTLSCEQNLNHDAMYWYRQDPGQGLRLIYYSQIVNDFQKGDIAEGYSVSREKKESFPLTVTSAQKNPTAFYLCASSISGDRGTQPQHFGDGTRLSIL.

CDR3 in amino acids: CASSEVGKLANEQYF. In DNA, the CDR3 is TGTGCCAGCAGTGAAGTAGGAAAACTAGCGAACGAGCAGTACTTC. V usage is TRBV2 and J usage is TRBJ2-7; 7 nucleotides agree with TRBD2. The junction had 8 bases not matched to a gene; V was cut back by 1 base and J by 5 bases. This CDR3 has 15 amino acids. Germline CDR1 is SNHLY and CDR2 is FYNNEI.

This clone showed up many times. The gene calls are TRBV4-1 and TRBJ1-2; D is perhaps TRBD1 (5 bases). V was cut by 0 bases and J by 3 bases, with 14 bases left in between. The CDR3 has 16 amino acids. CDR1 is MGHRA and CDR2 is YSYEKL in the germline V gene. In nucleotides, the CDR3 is TGCGCCAGCAGCCAAGATAGATTAGGGGAGGACTATGGCTACACCTTC. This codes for CASSQDRLGEDYGYTF.

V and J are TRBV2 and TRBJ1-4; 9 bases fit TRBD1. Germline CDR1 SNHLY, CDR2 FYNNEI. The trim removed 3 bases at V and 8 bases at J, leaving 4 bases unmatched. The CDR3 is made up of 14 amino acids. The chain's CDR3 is CASSETGGREKLFF. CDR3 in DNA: TGTGCCAGCAGTGAGACAGGGGGGCGGGAAAAACTGTTTTTT.

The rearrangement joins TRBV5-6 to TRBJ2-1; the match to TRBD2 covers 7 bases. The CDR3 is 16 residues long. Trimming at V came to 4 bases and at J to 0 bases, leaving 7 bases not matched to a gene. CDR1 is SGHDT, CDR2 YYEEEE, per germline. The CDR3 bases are TGTGCCAGCAGCCATAAAGCGGGGAACTCCTACAATGAGCAGTTCTTC. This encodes CASSHKAGNSYNEQFF.

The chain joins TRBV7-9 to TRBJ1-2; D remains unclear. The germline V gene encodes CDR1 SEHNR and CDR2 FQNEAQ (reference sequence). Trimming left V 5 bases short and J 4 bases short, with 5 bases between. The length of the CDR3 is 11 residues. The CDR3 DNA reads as TGTGCCAGCAGCACTGTCTATGGCTACACCTTC. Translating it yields CASSTVYGYTF.

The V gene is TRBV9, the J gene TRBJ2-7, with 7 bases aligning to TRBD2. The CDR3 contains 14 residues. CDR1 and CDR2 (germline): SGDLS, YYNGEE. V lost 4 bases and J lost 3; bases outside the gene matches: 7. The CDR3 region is CASSPTSSIYEQYF. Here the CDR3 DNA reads TGTGCCAGCAGCCCGACTAGCTCTATCTACGAGCAGTACTTC.

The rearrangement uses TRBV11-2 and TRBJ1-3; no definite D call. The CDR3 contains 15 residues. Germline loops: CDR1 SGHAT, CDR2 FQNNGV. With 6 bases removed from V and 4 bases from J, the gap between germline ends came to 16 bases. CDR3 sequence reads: CASRQTWGSGNTIYF. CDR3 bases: TGTGCCAGCAGACAAACCTGGGGATCCGGAAACACCATATATTTT.

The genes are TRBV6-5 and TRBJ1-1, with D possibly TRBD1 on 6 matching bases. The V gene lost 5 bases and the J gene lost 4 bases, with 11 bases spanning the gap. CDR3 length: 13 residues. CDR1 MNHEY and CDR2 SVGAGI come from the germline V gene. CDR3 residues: CASSTGYSTEAFF. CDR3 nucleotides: TGTGCCAGCAGTACAGGGTACAGCACTGAAGCTTTCTTT.

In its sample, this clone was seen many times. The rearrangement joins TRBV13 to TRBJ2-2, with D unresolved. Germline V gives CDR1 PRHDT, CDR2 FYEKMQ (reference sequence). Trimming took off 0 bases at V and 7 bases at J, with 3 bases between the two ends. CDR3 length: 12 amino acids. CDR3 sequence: CASSLGVGELFF. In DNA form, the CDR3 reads TGTGCCAGCAGCTTAGGGGTCGGGGAGCTGTTTTTT.

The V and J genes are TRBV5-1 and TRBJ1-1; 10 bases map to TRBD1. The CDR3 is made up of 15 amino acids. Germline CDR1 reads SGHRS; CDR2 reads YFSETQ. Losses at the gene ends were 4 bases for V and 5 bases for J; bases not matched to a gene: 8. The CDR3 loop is CASSKTTGGSTEAFF. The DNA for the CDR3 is TGCGCCAGCAGCAAAACGACAGGGGGCTCTACTGAAGCTTTCTTT.